This passage covers 7 T cell receptor beta chains from one sample sequenced in a study of cytomegalovirus exposure and HLA in healthy donors. PCR amplification relied on 60 Vbeta primers (plus 13 Jbeta primers). Method: immunoSEQ multiplex PCR; TCRdb's copy keeps in-frame clones and lacks some. The sample consists of about 130,000 clones, approximately 81% of them appearing once. The sample consisted of PBMCs. These receptors all stem from a man aged 18 to 30 in good health and CMV-seropositive.

This chain links TRBV4-3 with TRBJ2-3; 7 bases are shared with TRBD1. Germline-derived CDR1 and CDR2 are LGHNA and YSLEER. V was clipped by 0 bases and J by 4 bases; unmatched bases: 4. This CDR3 has 15 amino acids. The CDR3 DNA reads TGCGCCAGCAGCCAAGAGTTCAGGGGGTCAGATACGCAGTATTTT. This sequence encodes CASSQEFRGSDTQYF.

This clone appeared a single time. The rearrangement links TRBV9 to TRBJ2-7; D gene uncertain. Germline CDR1 reads SGDLS; CDR2 reads YYNGEE. V was clipped by 1 base and J by 2 bases, with 13 bases between them. The CDR3 consists of 15 residues. CDR3 region: CASSVSHDTPYEQYF. In DNA, the CDR3 is TGTGCCAGCAGCGTATCCCACGACACCCCCTACGAGCAGTACTTC.

The V and J genes are TRBV4-1 and TRBJ1-2, with D possibly matching TRBD1 (6 bases). CDR3 length: 15 amino acids. V shed 3 bases and J shed 3 bases, with 14 bases lying between them. In germline, CDR1 is MGHRA, CDR2 YSYEKL. The CDR3 loop is CASSQTRQAYYGYTF. In nucleotides, the CDR3 is TGCGCCAGCAGCCAGACCCGACAGGCTTACTATGGCTACACCTTC.

The rearrangement joins TRBV30 to TRBJ1-4; 8 nucleotides agree with TRBD1. Germline CDR1 GTSNPN, CDR2 SVGIG (reference sequence). There are 13 residues in the CDR3. V was clipped by 8 bases and J by 6 bases; unmatched bases: 8. CDR3 in DNA: TGTGCCGGACTCCAGGGGGCCCATGAAAAACTGTTTTTT. Its protein product is CAGLQGAHEKLFF.

The chain links TRBV19 to TRBJ2-4; D might be TRBD2 (5 bases). The V and J ends lost 5 bases and 3 bases respectively, with 26 bases between them. The germline V gene has CDR1 LNHDA and CDR2 SQIVND (reference sequence). There are 19 residues in the CDR3. CDR3 bases: TGTGCCAGTAGTTCGACCTGGGAGTCCTTCCCAAGGGTCAAAAACATTCAGTACTTC. The encoded protein is CASSSTWESFPRVKNIQYF.

J is TRBJ1-5 and V is TRBV19; TRBD1 is a possible D gene (5 bases). V was clipped by 4 bases and J by 1 base, with 14 bases between them. Germline values: CDR1 LNHDA, CDR2 SQIVND (reference sequence). CDR3 size: 16 residues. The CDR3 region has the DNA TGTGCCAGTAGTACGTCGGGGGTAAGAAGCAATCAGCCCCAGCATTTT. Encoded protein: CASSTSGVRSNQPQHF.

As concerns this clone: The junction and the germline gene differ at one end; a read error may be behind it. This chain links TRBV19 with TRBJ1-5; 9 bases are a match to TRBD1. Germline V CDR1 and CDR2: LNHDA, SQIVND (reference sequence). This CDR3 region has 15 residues. The CDR3 sequence is CASSMGGQGKQPQHF. As DNA, the CDR3 is TGTGCCAGTAGTATGGGGGGACAGGGCAAACAGCCCCAGCATTTT.